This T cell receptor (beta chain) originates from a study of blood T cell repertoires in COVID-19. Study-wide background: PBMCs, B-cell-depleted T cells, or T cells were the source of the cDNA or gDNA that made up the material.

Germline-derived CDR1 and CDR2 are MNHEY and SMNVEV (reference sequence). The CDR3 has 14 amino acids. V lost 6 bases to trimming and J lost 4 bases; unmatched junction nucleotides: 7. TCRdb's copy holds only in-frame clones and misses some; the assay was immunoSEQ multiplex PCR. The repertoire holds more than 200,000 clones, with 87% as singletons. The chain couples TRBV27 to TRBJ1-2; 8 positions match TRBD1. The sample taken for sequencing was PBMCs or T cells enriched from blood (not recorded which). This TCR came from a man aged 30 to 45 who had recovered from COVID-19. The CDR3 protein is CASRRTGSTYGYTF. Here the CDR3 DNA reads TGTGCCAGCAGAAGGACAGGGTCCACCTATGGCTACACCTTC.